This paragraph covers one T cell receptor beta chain sequence. This specimen belongs to a study of blood T cell repertoires in COVID-19. The germline V gene has CDR1 ENHRY and CDR2 SYGVKD. Trimming removed 0 bases from V and 6 bases from J, with 12 bases in between. CDR3 length equals 14 residues. Study processing details: The authors estimated nucleated cell counts from reference gene primer amplification. Clones were read by immunoSEQ multiplex PCR, and TCRdb kept only the in-frame ones, dropping some. That table furnishes V, J and clone size, whereas the DNA furnished D and trimming. The table shows some 150,000 clones, with approximately 85% occurring only once.

Sequencing used peripheral blood. The TCR originated in a man aged 55 to 70 with COVID-19, enrolled during active disease. The chain joins TRBV10-3 to TRBJ2-7; possibly TRBD2 for D (7 bases). Written as DNA, the CDR3 is TGTGCCATCAGTGAGTCCGGGGGAGGGGGCGAGCAGTACTTC. It specifies CAISESGGGGEQYF.